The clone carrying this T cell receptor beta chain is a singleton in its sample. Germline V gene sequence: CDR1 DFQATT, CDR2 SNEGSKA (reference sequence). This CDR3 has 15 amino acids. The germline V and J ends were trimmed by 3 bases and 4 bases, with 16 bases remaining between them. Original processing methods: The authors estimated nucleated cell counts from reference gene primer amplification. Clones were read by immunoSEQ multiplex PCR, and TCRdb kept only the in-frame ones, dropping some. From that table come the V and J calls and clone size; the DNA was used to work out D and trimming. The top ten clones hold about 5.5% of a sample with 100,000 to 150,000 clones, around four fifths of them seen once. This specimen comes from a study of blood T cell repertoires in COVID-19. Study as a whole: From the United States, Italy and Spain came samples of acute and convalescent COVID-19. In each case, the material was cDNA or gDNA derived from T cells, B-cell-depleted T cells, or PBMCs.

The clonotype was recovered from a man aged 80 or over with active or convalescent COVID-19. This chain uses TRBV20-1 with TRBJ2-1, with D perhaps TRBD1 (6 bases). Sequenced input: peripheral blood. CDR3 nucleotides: TGCAGTGCTAGTATAGTGGGGGCCCCATACAATGAGCAGTTCTTC. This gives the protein CSASIVGAPYNEQFF.